This TCR beta chain was profiled in a study of cytomegalovirus exposure and HLA in healthy donors. Trimming pared 2 bases from V and 5 bases from J, leaving 5 bases between. This CDR3 spans 12 amino acids. Per germline, CDR1 SEHNR and CDR2 FQNEAQ (reference sequence). Study findings and constraints: A cluster of highly shared sequence variants was likely a sequencing artifact.

In the PCR, 60 Vbeta and 13 Jbeta primers were used. Profiled with immunoSEQ multiplex PCR; TCRdb holds only in-frame clones, not every one. Altogether 130,000 or so clones are present, around 82% being singletons, with the ten largest covering roughly 3.4%. Concerning this clone: Its antigen is unidentified.

This sequence joins TRBV7-9 and TRBJ2-3, with D uncertain. The sequence came from a man between 18 and 29 years old in good health and CMV-seropositive. The sample consisted of PBMCs. The CDR3 nucleotides read TGTGCCAGCAGCTTAATCGTAGATACGCAGTATTTT. This translates into CASSLIVDTQYF.